This T cell receptor (beta chain) was identified in a study of T cell changes during pregnancy in multiple sclerosis. Using immunoSEQ multiplex PCR, the repertoire was profiled, and TCRdb retains in-frame clones only, with some absent. The sample lists about 43,000 clones, over 75% occurring once. V shed 3 bases and J shed 1 base, with 9 bases lying between them. CDR3 length: 14 amino acids. Germline V gene lookup returns CDR1 LNHDA and CDR2 SQIVND (reference sequence). The starting material was peripheral blood, obtained in the first trimester of pregnancy. This receptor was taken from a female donor in good health, enrolled as a control in a pregnancy study. The chain is built from TRBV19 and TRBJ1-1; no clear D. The CDR3 region is CASSINGANTEAFF. The CDR3 DNA follows: TGTGCCAGTAGTATTAACGGAGCGAACACTGAAGCTTTCTTT.